This T cell receptor (beta chain) is from a study of cytomegalovirus exposure and HLA in healthy donors (dated by TCRdb to the late 2010s). Context from the whole study: An earlier analysis of about 560 of the donors reported approximately 280 Gb of sequence data and 117 million unique TCR beta sequences obtained from about 180 million T cells. Approximately 300 gigabases of sequencing data and 70 million to 100 million unique TCR sequences were included in an early release covering 550 to 650 HLA-typed donors. Among the roughly 400 genotyped donors, about 85% belonged to the genetic ancestry cluster associated with self-reported Caucasian donors. The study aimed to test whether signatures of past pathogen exposure could be identified by cataloging public T cell receptors. Using immunosequencing, the study profiled T cell repertoires from roughly 650 subjects and related those repertoires to cytomegalovirus serostatus. In addition to the first cohort of roughly 670 subjects, a separate validation cohort of over 90 different subjects was used. To predict cytomegalovirus infection status, the study brought together high-throughput TCR immunosequencing, statistical association of individual TCRs with disease status, and machine learning. To study patterns of TCR occurrence, a later analysis re-analyzed previously published TCR beta repertoires from around 670 donors and added high-resolution HLA genotyping. The later analysis used no new phenotypic data to find candidate immune exposures, relying instead on TCR beta sequences and their occurrence across donors. An earlier analysis of approximately 630 of the donors applied high-throughput TCR beta sequencing to assess whether each TCR beta V gene segment acted as functional or pseudogenic. Donor age, sex, ethnicity and CMV serostatus were compiled alongside the repertoire data. A later genetic analysis used genome-wide SNP genotypes for about 60% of the roughly 700 donors, treating that subset as a discovery cohort. All discovery cohort repertoires had been generated using a single sequencing platform. Both class I and class II loci were covered by HLA typing, at four-digit resolution. Typing coverage differed by locus: A, B, C, DRB1 and DQB1 were typed in roughly 629-630 donors, DQA1 in roughly 500, DPA1 in some 610, and DPB1 in 472. Because of strong linkage in the cohort, four or five DR-DQ haplotypes were treated as single units for association and clustering. Among roughly 400 genotyped donors of the cohort, an average of about 220,000 unique TCR beta nucleotide sequences was sequenced per donor, of which 15% to 20% were non-productive.

The cohort was made up of about 610 healthy bone marrow donors. At the time of sampling, every cohort member was nominally healthy, though immune exposures that went unrecorded were likely present. The donor tested CMV seronegative, placing the donor among the 350 to 400 seronegative members of the cohort. A peripheral blood sample was collected from each donor, and TCR beta sequencing was performed on peripheral blood mononuclear cells. Genomic DNA was extracted from the blood cell samples with the Qiagen DNeasy Blood Extraction Kit. The library was obtained by the immunoSEQ multiplex PCR assay. For the multiplex PCR, a mixture combining 60 forward primers for TCR Vbeta segments and 13 reverse primers for TCR Jbeta segments was used. The CDR3 region of rearranged TCR beta genes was amplified from genomic DNA with a multiplex PCR assay. The amplified TCR beta libraries were sequenced on the Illumina HiSeq System as 87-base-pair reads. Per the source publication's procedure: Across the 640 or so repertoires, a later analysis counted about 81 million unique TCR beta chains, approximately 12 million of which were shared by at least two donors. To remove PCR and sequencing errors, raw reads were error-corrected and collapsed into unique sequences using a nearest-neighbor algorithm that merged closely related sequences. To assign V, D and J gene segments, CDR3 sequences were aligned to IMGT reference sequences. For a sequence to be retained, a match of at least six nucleotides was required to both a V gene segment and a J gene segment. Rearrangements were called productive when the CDR3 lacked stop codons and stayed in frame with V and J; all others were non-productive. CDR3 was defined according to IMGT convention as the region running from the second conserved V-encoded cysteine to the conserved J-encoded phenylalanine. In an earlier analysis of approximately 500 of the donors, sequences lacking an unambiguous match to a single V gene segment were excluded. In an earlier analysis of a few hundred of the donors, V segments were called functional above 56.7% productive rearrangements and were called segregating when the between-donor standard deviation exceeded 5%. A statistical classification framework was built for diagnosing cytomegalovirus status from the catalog of TCR beta chain sequences. In a later analysis, V and J genes were assigned by comparing TCR nucleotide sequences against IMGT/GENE-DB human TR gene sequences. The TCRdist pipeline was used in a later analysis to assign CDR3 sequences and most-parsimonious VDJ recombination scenarios. In a later analysis, every TCR beta chain was defined by the combination of its CDR3 amino acid sequence and its V-gene family, and reads without a unique V-gene family were dropped. In a later analysis, fewer than 600 highly shared, low-generation-probability nucleotide sequences were removed to address suspected cross-contamination and a sequencing artifact. For each public chain, a later analysis derived a clonal expansion index from normalized ranks of inferred template counts within each repertoire. In a later analysis, generation probabilities were computed using a VDJ recombination model fitted to out-of-frame rearrangements, and the results were checked against IGoR. In a later analysis, hypergeometric tests were used to score TCR-TCR, TCR-HLA and TCR-CMV co-occurrence, with a repertoire-size bias correction applied to TCR pairs. False discovery rates were estimated in a later analysis by permuting HLA or CMV assignments 20 times. In a later analysis, co-occurring TCRs were grouped using DBSCAN, with TCRdist sequence similarity added in when clustering inside HLA-allele-positive subsets. For co-occurrence clustering, repertoires with fewer than 30,000 or more than 120,000 public chains were excluded, along with roughly 5 repertoires with anomalous nucleotide sharing. TCRdb carries this immuneACCESS record with in-frame sequences only. Its versions omit some clonotypes, under half of them owing to an unresolved V gene in the studies checked, with the rest unexplained. That table supplies the V and J calls and clone size; D and trimming were determined from the DNA. The sample records about 130,000 clones, around four fifths of which are singletons. Of the sample, 2.7% falls within the top ten clones.

Broader findings and caveats from the paper: A later analysis associated 17,000 or so TCR beta sequences with specific HLA alleles at a false discovery rate of 0.05. The earlier analysis of about 600 of the donors excluded approximately 17 rarely observed V segments, including chromosome 9 orphons, because counts were too low. A further reported finding was that TCR beta sequences accurately predicted the HLA-A and HLA-B alleles for most subjects in the first cohort. Because the 87-base-pair reads could not distinguish some IMGT-functional V segments, including TRBV6-2 and TRBV6-3, those segments were excluded. Broadly in line with IMGT annotations, most TCR beta V segments showed up in productive rearrangements about 87% or about 30% of the time in an earlier analysis of 450 to 600 of the donors. When HLA alleles, especially DR and DQ, strongly co-occurred, TCR associations were difficult to assign to individual alleles. It was suggested by the authors that the approach could potentially be generalized to other disease states and immunological phenotypes. Linkage disequilibrium might explain the correlated functional status among segregating V segments, but an unknown experimental factor could not be excluded. Cytomegalovirus status was reported to be diagnosed by the classifier with high specificity and sensitivity in both the original and validation cohorts. A few of the identified cytomegalovirus-associated TCR beta chains were confirmed in vitro to be specific for cytomegalovirus antigens. A cluster of highly shared sequence variants was judged likely to represent a technical artifact of the sequencing pipeline. Sequencing depth was assumed to be roughly uniform across donors in the presence/absence analyses, though that assumption may not hold. In a later analysis, HLA-associated TCR beta chains showed more clonal expansion and lower generation probabilities than non-associated chains that were equally common. Most TCR sequences were observed very rarely across donors, whereas some public TCRs were present in many individuals. According to a later analysis, parvovirus B19, influenza, CMV and Epstein-Barr virus appeared linked to several top co-occurrence clusters. According to a later analysis, most CMV-associated TCR beta chains appeared to be HLA-restricted, and the HLA associations seemed to be driven largely by CMV exposure. HLA typing was unavailable for some donors at each locus, so association tests used only the typed subset. According to a later genetic analysis, donors in an Asian-associated ancestry cluster had fewer N-insertions in productive TCRs than the approximately 690-donor mean. An association between a missense DCLRE1C variant and V-gene and J-gene trimming of TCR beta chains was found in a later genetic analysis and replicated in an independent cohort. According to a later analysis, TCR association rates differed among HLA loci, with DRB1 alleles showing the most associated TCRs and HLA-C alleles showing the fewest. In the study, approximately 150 TCR beta chains were listed as associated with cytomegalovirus. The cohort was sequenced for TCR beta chains only, and without alpha or paired-chain data the features that could be detected were limited. CMV serostatus was the only immune exposure information available for the cohort.

About this clone itself: Its antigen is currently not known. There are no base qualities to consult, and no much larger clone falls within one base.

V is shortened by 1 base, J by 4 bases, and the region joining them spans 10 bases. The germline V gene (reference sequence) sets CDR1 to SEHNR and CDR2 to FQNEAQ. The CDR3 covers 14 residues, taking in both the cysteine and the phenylalanine. Left in the record is the CDR3 DNA by itself, 42 bases read in frame from the first base. The sequenced sample consisted of PBMCs. The source is a boy younger than 10 in good health and CMV-seronegative. The V and J genes are TRBV7-9 and TRBJ1-2, and TRBD1 may be the D gene, going by 5 matching bases. CDR3 reads: CASSLVGLPYGYTF. At the DNA level, the sequence is TGTGCCAGCAGCTTAGTGGGGCTTCCCTATGGCTACACCTTC.